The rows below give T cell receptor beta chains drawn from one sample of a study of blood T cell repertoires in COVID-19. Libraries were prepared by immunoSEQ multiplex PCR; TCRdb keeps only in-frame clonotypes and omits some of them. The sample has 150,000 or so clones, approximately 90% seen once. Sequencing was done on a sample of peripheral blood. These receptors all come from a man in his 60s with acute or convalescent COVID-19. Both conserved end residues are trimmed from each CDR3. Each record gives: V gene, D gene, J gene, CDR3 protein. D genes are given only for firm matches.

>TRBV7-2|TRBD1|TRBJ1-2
ASSMTGTGVGYT
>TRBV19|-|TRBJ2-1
ASRYVFSGDEQF
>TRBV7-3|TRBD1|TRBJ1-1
ASSLKGTGVTEAF
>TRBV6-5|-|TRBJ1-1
ASSYSSNTEAF
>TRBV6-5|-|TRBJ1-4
ASSYLRAGEKLF
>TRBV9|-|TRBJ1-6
ASSVDDRTNSPLH
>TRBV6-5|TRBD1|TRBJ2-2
ASIPSTGHGGELF
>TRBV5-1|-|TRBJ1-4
ASSLDSPYEKLF
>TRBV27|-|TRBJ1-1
ASSSRREGDTEAF
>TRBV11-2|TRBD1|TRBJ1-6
ASSSSATGPFSPLH
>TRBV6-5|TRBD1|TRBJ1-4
ASSSSGGLNEKLF
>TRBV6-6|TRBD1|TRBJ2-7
ASSRQGNEQY
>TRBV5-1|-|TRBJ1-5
ASSLAGGNQPQH
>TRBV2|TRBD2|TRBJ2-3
ASSVLSLAGGGDTQY
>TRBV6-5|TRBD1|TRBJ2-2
ASRGQGDTGELF
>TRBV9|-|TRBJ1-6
ASSVEARGSPLH
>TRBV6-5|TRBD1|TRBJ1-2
ASSYSEGAQGYT
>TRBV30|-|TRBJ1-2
AWSGVTLDTNYGYT
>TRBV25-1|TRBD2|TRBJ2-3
ASSVRTSGKAPDTQY
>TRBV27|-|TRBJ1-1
ASSLNGGTEAF
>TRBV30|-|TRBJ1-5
AWSVGNEGVGQPQH
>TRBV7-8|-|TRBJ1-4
ASSPESGGEKLF
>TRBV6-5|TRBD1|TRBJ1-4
ASRPQGAWSEKLF
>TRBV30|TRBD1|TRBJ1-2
AWSGQGAGGYT
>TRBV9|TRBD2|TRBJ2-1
ASSVAGGAVNEQF
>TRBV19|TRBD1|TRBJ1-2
ASLGQANYGYT
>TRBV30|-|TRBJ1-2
AWGREVRMGGYT
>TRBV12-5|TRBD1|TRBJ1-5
ASGPGTAINQPQH
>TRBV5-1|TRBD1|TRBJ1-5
ASSLTGERNQPQH
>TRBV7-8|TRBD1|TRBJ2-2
ASSRTGSNTGELF
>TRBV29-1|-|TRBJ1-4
SVATVLNEKLF
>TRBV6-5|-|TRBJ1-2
ASSRDGGYGYT
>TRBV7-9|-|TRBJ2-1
ASSFYREYYNEQF
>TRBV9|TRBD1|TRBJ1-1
ASSVGTGGFEAF
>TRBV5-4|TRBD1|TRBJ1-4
ASSMAQGDEKLF
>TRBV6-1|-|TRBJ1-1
ASSEYGGTEAF